This TCR beta chain was sequenced for a study of OX40 agonist ivuxolimab in advanced cancers. Looking at the study overall: Participants averaged approximately 60 years of age (range roughly 23 to 85) and were 82.7% male.

Study-wide results and limits: Antigen targets of the expanded peripheral T cells went undetermined.

This table comes from immunoSEQ multiplex PCR, and its TCRdb copy is limited to in-frame clones, with some not included. The sample records about 50,000 clones, 80% being singletons. Note on this clone: Its specificity is not known.

This CDR3 is built from 13 residues. With V trimmed by 4 bases and J by 4 bases, 2 bases remained unmatched. CDR1 and CDR2 (germline): SGHTA, FQGNSA. This chain links TRBV7-2 with TRBJ1-2, with 8 positions matching TRBD1. The receptor was isolated from an adult with an advanced solid tumor such as melanoma, head and neck, liver or kidney cancer. Sequenced here: CD4+ or CD8+ T cells sorted from blood, sampled in a trial of the OX40 agonist ivuxolimab. CDR3 region: CASSSGQAYGYTF. The CDR3 DNA follows: TGTGCCAGCAGCTCGGGACAGGCCTATGGCTACACCTTC.